This TCR beta chain came from a study of long-term antiretroviral therapy in people with HIV. Study-wide results and limits: HIV repertoires showed narrower CDR3 length ranges than controls. The repertoire was dominated at all time points by clones expanded before ART.

The V segment lost 3 bases and the J segment 1 base; nucleotides outside the gene matches: 5. There are 17 residues in the CDR3. The germline V gene has CDR1 SGHVS and CDR2 FQNEAQ. Researchers report immunoSEQ v3.0 was run at survey level. Method: immunoSEQ multiplex PCR; TCRdb's copy keeps in-frame clones and lacks some. The data show some 24,000 clones, 81% seen once. Comment on this clone: The antigen is undetermined.

There was at least one pre-ART PBMC sample for each donor, plus at least two post-ART PBMC samples. The sequencing used unsorted PBMCs, collected at the start of antiretroviral therapy, before treatment. The chain uses TRBV7-8 and TRBJ2-5, with 13 positions matching TRBD2. This clonotype was obtained from a woman between 18 and 30 years old with HIV. CDR3 sequence: CASSFWGLAGSQETQYF. The CDR3 DNA is TGTGCCAGCAGCTTCTGGGGACTAGCGGGGTCCCAAGAGACCCAGTACTTC.